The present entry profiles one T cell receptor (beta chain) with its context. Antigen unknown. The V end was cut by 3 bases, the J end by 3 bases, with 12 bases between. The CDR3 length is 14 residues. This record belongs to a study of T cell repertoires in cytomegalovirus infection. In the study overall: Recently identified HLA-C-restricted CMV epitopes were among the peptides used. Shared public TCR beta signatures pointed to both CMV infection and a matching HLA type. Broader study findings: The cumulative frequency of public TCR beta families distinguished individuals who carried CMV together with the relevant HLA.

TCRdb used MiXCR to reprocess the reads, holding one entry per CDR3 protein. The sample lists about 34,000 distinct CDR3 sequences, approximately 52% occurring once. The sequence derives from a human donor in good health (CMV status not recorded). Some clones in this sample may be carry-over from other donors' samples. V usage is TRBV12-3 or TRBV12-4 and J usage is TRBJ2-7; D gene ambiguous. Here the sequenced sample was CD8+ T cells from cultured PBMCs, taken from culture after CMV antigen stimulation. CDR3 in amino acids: CASSLGGIIYEQYF. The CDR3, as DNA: TGTGCCAGCAGTTTGGGCGGAATAATCTACGAGCAGTACTTC.